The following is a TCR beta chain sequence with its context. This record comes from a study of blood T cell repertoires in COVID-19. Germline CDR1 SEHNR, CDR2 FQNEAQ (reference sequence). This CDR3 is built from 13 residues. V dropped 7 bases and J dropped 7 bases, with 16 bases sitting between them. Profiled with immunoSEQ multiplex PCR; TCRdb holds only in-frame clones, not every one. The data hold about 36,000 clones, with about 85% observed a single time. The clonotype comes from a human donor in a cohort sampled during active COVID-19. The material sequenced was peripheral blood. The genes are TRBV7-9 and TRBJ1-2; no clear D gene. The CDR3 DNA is TGTGCCAGCATCCAATGGGGTGGAGGTGGCTACACCTTC. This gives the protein CASIQWGGGGYTF.